This TCR beta chain comes out of a study of cytotoxic CD8 clonotypes in ibrutinib-treated CLL. On the study more broadly: Of the patients, 11 were relapsed/refractory, about 15 treatment-naive and fewer than 18 IGHV unmutated.

The CDR3 runs to 16 residues. After removal of 5 bases from V and 5 bases from J, the junction contained 12 bases not matched to a gene. The germline V gene has CDR1 LNHDA and CDR2 SQIVND (reference sequence). The assay was immunoSEQ multiplex PCR, and TCRdb's table has in-frame clones only and misses some. This table holds approximately 320,000 clones, roughly 70% found once. The clonotype was recovered from a human donor with chronic lymphocytic leukemia. This chain joins TRBV19 and TRBJ2-7; 10 bases align to TRBD1. The sequencing here drew on PBMCs, taken after 36 months of ibrutinib treatment. The CDR3 loop reads CASSGIRDRGLDEQYF. The CDR3 nucleotides read TGTGCCAGTAGTGGGATCCGGGACAGGGGATTAGACGAGCAGTACTTC.